Listed below are T cell receptor beta chains from one sample, sequenced in a study of OX40 agonist ivuxolimab in advanced cancers. Libraries were prepared by immunoSEQ multiplex PCR; TCRdb keeps only in-frame clonotypes and omits some of them. The sample records more than 65,000 clones, roughly 81% being singletons. Material: CD4+ or CD8+ T cells sorted from blood, obtained in a trial of the OX40 agonist ivuxolimab. The receptor set was obtained from an adult with an advanced solid tumor such as melanoma, head and neck, liver or kidney cancer. Both conserved end residues are part of each CDR3. Fields, in order: J gene, V gene, clone size, D gene, CDR3 DNA, CDR3 protein. A D gene is named only where the DNA matches it firmly. Only some rows state a clone size, as once, few, many or a class for expanded clones.

TRBJ1-2	TRBV10-3	NA	TRBD1	TGTGCCATCAGTGAGTCGAAGGGACAGACCGTCGACTATGGCTACACCTTC	CAISESKGQTVDYGYTF
TRBJ1-3	TRBV4-3	NA	NA	TGCGCCAGCAGTCTTGGTGGTTCTGGAAACACCATATATTTT	CASSLGGSGNTIYF
TRBJ2-2	TRBV27	NA	TRBD1	TGTGCCAGCAGTTTAATGGGACAGGCCCCGCCCGGGGAGCTGTTTTTT	CASSLMGQAPPGELFF
TRBJ2-7	TRBV5-6	NA	NA	TGTGCCAGCAGCTCGGCTATGGCAGGGAACTACGAGCAGTACTTC	CASSSAMAGNYEQYF
TRBJ2-1	TRBV7-2	once	TRBD2	TGTGCCAGCAGCTTTGGGAGCGGGAACTACAATGAGCAGTTCTTC	CASSFGSGNYNEQFF
TRBJ2-5	TRBV27	once	NA	TGTGCCAGCACCCCTTCGCTGTTACTGGGAGAGACCCAGTACTTC	CASTPSLLLGETQYF
TRBJ1-2	TRBV6-5	NA	NA	TGTGCCAGCAGTGGTGGCGGCTATGGCTACACCTTC	CASSGGGYGYTF
TRBJ2-3	TRBV9	NA	NA	TGTGCCAGCAGCGTAGGAATCGGGGGTCGCACAGATACGCAGTATTTT	CASSVGIGGRTDTQYF
TRBJ2-1	TRBV4-1	NA	TRBD2	TGCGCCAGCAGCCAATCCGGACTAGCGGGAGGGTACAATGAGCAGTTCTTC	CASSQSGLAGGYNEQFF
TRBJ2-6	TRBV27	NA	NA	TGTGCCAGCAGTGCCTCGATAGGGTCTGGGGCCAACGTCCTGACTTTC	CASSASIGSGANVLTF
TRBJ2-5	TRBV6-8	NA	TRBD1	TGTGCCAGCAGTTACTTGAAGGACAGGGGGCAGGAGACCCAGTACTTC	CASSYLKDRGQETQYF
TRBJ1-6	TRBV11-3	NA	TRBD1	TGTGCCAGCAGCTTTACAGGGGATAATTCACCCCTCCACTTT	CASSFTGDNSPLHF
TRBJ1-1	TRBV7-9	NA	TRBD1	TGTGCCAGCAGCCCCCGGACAGGGAGTGACACTGAAGCTTTCTTT	CASSPRTGSDTEAFF
TRBJ1-2	TRBV5-1	once	TRBD1	TGCGCCAGCAGCCACGGACAGGGTGGAAACTATGGCTACACCTTC	CASSHGQGGNYGYTF
TRBJ1-3	TRBV2	NA	NA	TGTGCCAGCAGTGATCGGCCAGGGCAGGGGATCTCTGGAAACACCATATATTTT	CASSDRPGQGISGNTIYF
TRBJ1-2	TRBV7-2	NA	TRBD1	TGTGCCAGCAGCCCATCAGTAACAGGGGCCGCTGGCTACACCTTC	CASSPSVTGAAGYTF
TRBJ1-6	TRBV7-3	NA	NA	TGTGCCAGCAGCTCCGGGGGGACCTATAATTCACCCCTCCACTTT	CASSSGGTYNSPLHF
TRBJ1-5	TRBV27	NA	NA	TGTGCCAGCAGTTTGCGTTCGGGGGCCCACGAGCCCCAGCATTTT	CASSLRSGAHEPQHF
TRBJ2-1	TRBV7-9	NA	NA	TGTGCCAGCAGCCCCCCGACAGAGCACTATTACAATGAGCAGTTCTTC	CASSPPTEHYYNEQFF
TRBJ2-3	TRBV18	NA	TRBD2	TGTGCCAGCTCCTCTACGGGGGGATTCACAGATACGCAGTATTTT	CASSSTGGFTDTQYF
TRBJ2-5	TRBV5-1	few	NA	TGCGCCAGCAGCTCGCAGGGGCCACAGGGAGAGACCCAGTACTTC	CASSSQGPQGETQYF
TRBJ1-2	TRBV6-6	NA	NA	TGTGCCAGCAGTTACTCCGAGGGTTATGGCTACACCTTC	CASSYSEGYGYTF
TRBJ1-2	TRBV9	NA	TRBD1	TGTGCCAGCAGCTCACAGGGGGGGTTCCGCGGCTACACCTTC	CASSSQGGFRGYTF
TRBJ2-7	TRBV28	NA	TRBD1	TGTGCCAGCAGCCCCATCCCCAGGACAGGAAGCTCCTACGAGCAGTACTTC	CASSPIPRTGSSYEQYF
TRBJ1-4	TRBV5-3	few	NA	TGTGCCAGAAGCTTGGGGGAGTGGTTTTCCCCTTCCGAAAAACTGTTTTTT	CARSLGEWFSPSEKLFF
TRBJ1-1	TRBV6-5	NA	NA	TGTGCCAGCAGCCGAACACGGAACACTGAAGCTTTCTTT	CASSRTRNTEAFF
TRBJ1-1	TRBV10-3	NA	TRBD1	TGTGCCATCAGGGGGACAGCGGGGGGTGAAGCTTTCTTT	CAIRGTAGGEAFF
TRBJ1-1	TRBV7-8	NA	NA	TGTGCCAGCAGCTTCCGAAATCGAGACAGGAGGGGCACTGAAGCTTTCTTT	CASSFRNRDRRGTEAFF
TRBJ1-6	TRBV10-2	NA	NA	TGCGCCAGCAGAGGGACATACGGTTATAATTCACCCCTCCACTTT	CASRGTYGYNSPLHF
TRBJ1-3	TRBV29-1	NA	NA	TGCAGCGTTGAGGGATACTCTGGAAACACCATATATTTT	CSVEGYSGNTIYF
TRBJ2-5	TRBV10-3	NA	NA	TGTGCCATCAGTGAGTCCAGGGTTGGGGAGACCCAGTACTTC	CAISESRVGETQYF
TRBJ2-5	TRBV6-6	NA	NA	TGTGCCAGCAGTTACTCGACGGTAGCGCAGACCCAGTACTTC	CASSYSTVAQTQYF
TRBJ1-1	TRBV19	NA	NA	TGTGCCAGTAGTATTGAGGGAGTAAAAACTGAAGCTTTCTTT	CASSIEGVKTEAFF
TRBJ2-3	TRBV11-3	NA	NA	TGTGCCAGCAGCCTTGCGGAGGGGACGCAGTATTTT	CASSLAEGTQYF
TRBJ2-3	TRBV7-8	NA	NA	TGTGCCAGCAGCCCCCAAGGGAGTCTCACAGATACGCAGTATTTT	CASSPQGSLTDTQYF
TRBJ2-3	TRBV29-1	once	TRBD2	TGCAGCGTTGTGGGCGGGGGGGCCATCGATACGCAGTATTTT	CSVVGGGAIDTQYF
TRBJ2-5	TRBV6-5	NA	NA	TGTGCCAGCAGACACACAGCGGAGACCCAGTACTTC	CASRHTAETQYF
TRBJ1-1	TRBV25-1	NA	NA	TGTGCCAGCAGTGAGCAGGGAAAGGTCACTGAAGCTTTCTTT	CASSEQGKVTEAFF
TRBJ2-7	TRBV18	NA	NA	TGTGCCAGCTCACCCTCGATGGGGGGCAGTGAGCAGTACTTC	CASSPSMGGSEQYF
TRBJ2-5	TRBV29-1	NA	NA	TGCAGCGTTGCTCAAACAGATGAGACCCAGTACTTC	CSVAQTDETQYF
TRBJ1-2	TRBV4-2	NA	TRBD1	TGTGCCAGCAGCCTATCTGGACAGGGGGCCTCTGGCTACACCTTC	CASSLSGQGASGYTF